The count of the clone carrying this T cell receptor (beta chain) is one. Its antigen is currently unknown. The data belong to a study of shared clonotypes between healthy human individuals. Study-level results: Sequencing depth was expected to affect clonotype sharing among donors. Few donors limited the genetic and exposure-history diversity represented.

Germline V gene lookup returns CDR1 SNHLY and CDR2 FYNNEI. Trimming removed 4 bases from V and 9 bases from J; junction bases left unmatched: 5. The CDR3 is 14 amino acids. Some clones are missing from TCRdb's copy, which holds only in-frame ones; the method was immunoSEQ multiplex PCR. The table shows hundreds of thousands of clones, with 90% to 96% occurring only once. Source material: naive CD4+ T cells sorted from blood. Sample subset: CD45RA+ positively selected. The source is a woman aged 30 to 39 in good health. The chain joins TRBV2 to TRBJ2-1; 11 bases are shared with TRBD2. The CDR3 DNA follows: TGTGCCAGCAGTGGTCTAGCGGGAGGCATTGAGCAGTTCTTC. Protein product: CASSGLAGGIEQFF.